This TCR beta chain was captured in a study of T cells after yellow fever vaccination. Study-level background: Those fractions that held only low numbers of cells were prepared using the SMART-Seq v4 Ultra Low Input RNA kit. General study points: The booster saw the reappearance of most primary-vaccination clones (approximately 97% CD4, almost 90% CD8). Abundant bulk-population clonotypes could contaminate the FACS-sorted repertoires.

UMIs and a universal primer site were added when TCR cDNA was made by 5'RACE template switching. A single record per CDR3 protein comes from TCRdb applying MiXCR to the 5' RACE reads. Of tens of thousands of distinct CDR3 sequences in the sample, 7.3% were seen once. The length of the CDR3 is 14 residues. Germline CDR1 MNHNS, CDR2 SASEGT. V was clipped by 6 bases and J by 1 base, with 10 bases between them. A few counts support this clonotype. Its antigen is as yet unknown. The genes are TRBV6-1 and TRBJ2-1, with D uncertain. Sequenced here: CD8+ T cells sorted from PBMCs, sampled more than 8 days after the first yellow fever vaccination. The sequence was collected from a man aged 18 to 29 who received the YFV17D yellow fever vaccine. The CDR3 protein is CASSLVASYNEQFF. The CDR3, as DNA: TGTGCCAGCAGCTTGGTTGCGTCCTACAATGAGCAGTTCTTC.